This T cell receptor (beta chain) emerged from a study of T cells in localized non-small cell lung cancer. The CDR3 is 13 residues long. Germline lookup yields CDR1 SGHDT and CDR2 YYEEEE. Trimming pared 3 bases from V and 2 bases from J, leaving 6 bases between. Overall study findings and caveats: Investigators sequenced only a single tumor region, leaving heterogeneity possible. Uninvolved adjacent lung showed higher T cell clonality than tumor. Researchers found a median about 53 of the top 100 tumor clones in adjacent lung.

Produced via immunoSEQ multiplex PCR; TCRdb's table is partial and in-frame only. The profile shows about 52,000 clones, about 87% of them singletons. This clone was observed a few times. The antigen is undetermined. V is TRBV5-6 and J is TRBJ1-3, with D uncertain. This clonotype was obtained from a female donor with stage II lung adenocarcinoma. This specimen consisted of PBMCs, obtained before any cancer treatment. The CDR3: CASSSGAGNTIYF. DNA of the CDR3: TGTGCCAGCAGCTCCGGGGCTGGAAACACCATATATTTT.